This passage covers 3 T cell receptor beta chains from one sample sequenced in a study of monozygotic twins with inflammatory bowel disease. TCRdb re-analyzed the 5' RACE reads; it lists each CDR3 protein once, without DNA. The repertoire shows about 43,000 distinct CDR3 sequences; the top ten hold 5.3%. Sequencing was performed on blood. Receptors originate from a human donor with ulcerative colitis or Crohn's disease, or a healthy co-twin of an affected twin (not recorded which).

This chain links TRBV5-5 with TRBJ2-1; TCRdb's D call, TRBD1, is unchecked because there is no DNA. The germline V gene has CDR1 SGHKS and CDR2 YYEKEE (reference sequence). CDR3 length: 12 amino acids. The CDR3 spells CASSRGVGEQFF.

V gene TRBV7-2 combines with J gene TRBJ1-1. CDR3 length: 12 amino acids. Germline V gene sequence: CDR1 SGHTA, CDR2 FQGNSA. The CDR3 here is CASSFQVTEAFF. Filled out from reference TRBV7-2 and TRBJ1-1, the complete variable domain reads GAGVSQSPSNKVTEKGKDVELRCDPISGHTALYWYRQSLGQGLEFLIYFQGNSAPDKSGLPSDRFSAERTGGSVSTLTIQRTQQEDSAVYLCASSFQVTEAFFGQGTRLTVV.

This chain connects TRBV5-1 to TRBJ2-2; TCRdb indicates TRBD2, and absent DNA this call remains unverified. The CDR3 contains 14 residues. Germline V gene lookup returns CDR1 SGHRS and CDR2 YFSETQ. The CDR3 loop is CASRGLQNTGELFF.